This T cell receptor (beta chain) is drawn from a study of blood T cell repertoires in COVID-19. At the level of the study: Collection of acute and convalescent COVID-19 samples took place in the United States, Italy and Spain. T cells, B-cell-depleted T cells, or PBMCs provided the cDNA or gDNA that served as material.

Germline CDR1 reads SGHKS; CDR2 reads YYEKEE (reference sequence). V was pared by 6 bases and J by 5 bases, with 17 bases between. This CDR3 spans 14 amino acids. As originally analysed: Quantification of nucleated cells was approximated via reference gene primer amplification. Sequencing was performed with immunoSEQ multiplex PCR; in TCRdb, only in-frame clones are kept and a portion is missing. D and trimming come from the DNA, and the V and J calls and clone size come from that table. This sample has roughly 59,000 clones, with 70% to 80% found just once. The TCR comes from an elderly man with acute or convalescent COVID-19. The sequenced sample consisted of peripheral blood. This chain links TRBV5-5 with TRBJ1-1, with D tentatively TRBD1 (5 bases). The CDR3 reads CASTSLRERTEAFF. In DNA form, the CDR3 reads TGTGCCAGCACCTCACTCAGGGAACGAACTGAAGCTTTCTTT.